What follows are 27 T cell receptor beta chains derived from one specimen sequenced in a study of control samples from healthy donors and cancer patients. TCRdb's copy holds only in-frame clones and misses some; the assay was immunoSEQ multiplex PCR. The clone table shows approximately 190,000 clones, with the ten largest holding roughly 2%. Sequencing was performed on blood. All receptors derive from a woman in her thirties in good health.

The rearrangement joins TRBV18 to TRBJ2-7, with unresolved D. The ends were cut back, 1 base at V and 4 bases at J, with 8 bases in the middle. Looked up from germline, CDR1 is KGHSH and CDR2 is LQKENI. The CDR3 has 13 residues. CDR3 sequence: CASSPQATYEQYF. CDR3 nucleotide sequence: TGTGCCAGCTCACCACAGGCTACGTACGAGCAGTACTTC.

V and J are TRBV5-1 and TRBJ1-6; possibly TRBD1 for D (6 bases). This CDR3 is 15 amino acids long. Trimming stripped 2 bases from V and 10 bases from J, with 16 bases between. The germline CDR1 and CDR2 sequences are SGHRS and YFSETQ. The CDR3 sequence: CASSFRTDVGSPLHF. In nucleotides, the CDR3 is TGCGCCAGCAGCTTTCGGACAGATGTCGGCTCACCCCTCCACTTT.

The V gene is TRBV7-9, the J gene TRBJ1-3; D remains ambiguous. The CDR3 covers 17 residues. V lost 4 bases, J lost 0 bases, and 16 bases lay in between. The germline V gene encodes CDR1 SEHNR and CDR2 FQNEAQ (reference sequence). For the CDR3, the DNA is TGTGCCAGCAGCTCTCTTCTCGGACCGAGCTCTGGAAACACCATATATTTT. This codes for CASSSLLGPSSGNTIYF.

V is TRBV28 and J is TRBJ1-2; D call uncertain. The germline V and J ends were trimmed by 3 bases and 4 bases, with 9 bases remaining between them. Germline loops: CDR1 MDHEN, CDR2 SYDVKM. The CDR3 runs 13 residues. The CDR3 sequence is CASSFSPAYGYTF. The CDR3 DNA sequence: TGTGCCAGCAGTTTCTCCCCAGCCTATGGCTACACCTTC.

V gene TRBV28 combines with J gene TRBJ2-5, with D perhaps assigned TRBD1 or TRBD2 (6 bases each). V lost 1 base and J lost 4, with 16 bases in between. The CDR3 covers 16 residues. Germline loops: CDR1 MDHEN, CDR2 SYDVKM. The CDR3 spells CASSLFARGGRETQYF. The CDR3 bases are TGTGCCAGCAGTTTATTTGCCAGGGGAGGTAGAGAGACCCAGTACTTC.

V usage is TRBV28 and J usage is TRBJ1-1; D call uncertain. This CDR3 comprises 12 residues. From germline, CDR1 is MDHEN and CDR2 SYDVKM. V was shortened by 6 bases and J by 4 bases, with 9 bases between the two germline ends. In DNA form, the CDR3 reads TGTGCCAGCAGCTCCCCCATCACTGAAGCTTTCTTT. It translates to CASSSPITEAFF.

The J gene is TRBJ1-3, the V gene TRBV6-5; D unclear. Germline V gene sequence: CDR1 MNHEY, CDR2 SVGAGI. Trimming removed 0 bases from V and 0 bases from J, with 9 bases in between. The length of the CDR3 is 16 residues. The CDR3 reads CASSYSRLSSGNTIYF. The CDR3 nucleotides are TGTGCCAGCAGTTACTCGAGACTGAGCTCTGGAAACACCATATATTTT.

This chain uses TRBV5-1 with TRBJ2-7; D not certain. The germline CDR1 and CDR2 sequences are SGHRS and YFSETQ. V dropped 5 bases and J dropped 1 base, with 16 bases sitting between them. This CDR3 has 15 amino acids. DNA for the CDR3: TGCGCCAGCAGTCCTCAGGTGTGGTCATCCTACGAGCAGTACTTC. Amino acids: CASSPQVWSSYEQYF.

The CDR3 region has the DNA TGTGCCAGCGGGAGAACAAGGAAGGACTATGGCTACACCTTC. This translates into CASGRTRKDYGYTF. The chain is built from TRBV27 and TRBJ1-2; no clear D. CDR1 MNHEY and CDR2 SMNVEV come from the germline V gene (reference sequence). This CDR3 comprises 14 residues. Between the trimmed V and J ends, which lost 8 bases and 3 bases, there was a span of 16 bases.

This chain connects TRBV11-2 to TRBJ2-1; D remains unclear. This CDR3 has 16 residues. V was clipped by 3 bases and J by 5 bases, with 17 bases between them. The V gene's germline CDR1 is SGHAT and CDR2 FQNNGV. CDR3 sequence reads: CASSFYGPRSDNEQFF. CDR3 in DNA: TGTGCCAGCAGCTTCTATGGACCCAGGTCCGACAATGAGCAGTTCTTC.

The V and J genes are TRBV27 and TRBJ2-7, with D perhaps TRBD2 (5 bases). The CDR3 is 14 amino acids. The germline V and J ends were trimmed by 2 bases and 0 bases, with 8 bases remaining between them. Germline V gene data show CDR1 as MNHEY and CDR2 as SMNVEV (reference sequence). The CDR3: CASSLRGTSYEQYF. CDR3 in DNA: TGTGCCAGCAGTTTACGGGGAACCTCCTACGAGCAGTACTTC.

V is TRBV2 and J is TRBJ1-1; tentative D call: TRBD1 (5 bases). The CDR3 has 15 amino acids. The V end was cut by 1 base, the J end by 5 bases, with 14 bases between. Germline V gene sequence: CDR1 SNHLY, CDR2 FYNNEI. CDR3 sequence: CASSEEFGGGTEAFF. CDR3 bases: TGTGCCAGCAGTGAAGAGTTCGGGGGAGGGACTGAAGCTTTCTTT.

The chain employs TRBV9 and TRBJ1-3, with D possibly being TRBD1 (5 bases). The CDR3 totals 17 residues. Per germline, CDR1 SGDLS and CDR2 YYNGEE. The germline V and J ends were trimmed by 4 bases and 0 bases, with 17 bases remaining between them. The CDR3 nucleotides read TGTGCCAGCAGCCCCCGGGGGGGGACTAACTCTGGAAACACCATATATTTT. Its protein is CASSPRGGTNSGNTIYF. The entire variable domain, with the rest obtained from reference TRBV9 and TRBJ1-3, is as follows: DSGVTQTPKHLITATGQRVTLRCSPRSGDLSVYWYQQSLDQGLQFLIQYYNGEERAKGNILERFSAQQFPDLHSELNLSSLELGDSALYFCASSPRGGTNSGNTIYFGEGSWLTVV.

The chain has TRBV10-2 and TRBJ2-7; D gene unclear. V was pared by 6 bases and J by 3 bases, with 9 bases between. Germline CDR1 WSHSY, CDR2 SAAADI. This CDR3 has 12 residues. The CDR3 DNA is TGCGCCAGCAGGTCCCCTAGCTACGAGCAGTACTTC. It encodes CASRSPSYEQYF.

The chain employs TRBV5-1 and TRBJ1-1; 7 bases align to TRBD1. Germline V gene sequence: CDR1 SGHRS, CDR2 YFSETQ. The CDR3 is 15 amino acids. V was pared by 4 bases and J by 7 bases, with 13 bases of the junction left unmatched. The CDR3 DNA reads TGCGCCAGCAGCCCCCAGGTCGGAGGGGGCCTTGAAGCTTTCTTT. It is translated as CASSPQVGGGLEAFF.

The J gene is TRBJ1-4, the V gene TRBV9; 7 nucleotides match TRBD1. V lost 4 bases and J lost 4; bases outside the gene matches: 4. There are 14 residues in the CDR3. The V gene's germline CDR1 is SGDLS and CDR2 YYNGEE. The CDR3 reads CASSPGTDNEKLFF. The CDR3 DNA reads TGTGCCAGCAGCCCAGGGACAGATAATGAAAAACTGTTTTTT. Filled out from reference TRBV9 and TRBJ1-4, the complete variable domain reads DSGVTQTPKHLITATGQRVTLRCSPRSGDLSVYWYQQSLDQGLQFLIQYYNGEERAKGNILERFSAQQFPDLHSELNLSSLELGDSALYFCASSPGTDNEKLFFGSGTQLSVL.

The chain recombines TRBV6-5 with TRBJ1-6; the match to TRBD1 covers 9 bases. V was clipped by 4 bases and J by 6 bases; unmatched bases: 1. From germline, CDR1 is MNHEY and CDR2 SVGAGI. This CDR3 is built from 14 residues. The CDR3: CASSSDRGNSPLHF. The CDR3 bases are TGTGCCAGCAGTTCGGACAGGGGTAATTCACCCCTCCACTTT.

The rearrangement joins TRBV28 to TRBJ1-2; D is ambiguous. Trimming left V 7 bases short and J 6 bases short, with 12 bases between. Per the germline V gene, CDR1 is MDHEN and CDR2 is SYDVKM. The CDR3 is 12 amino acids. The CDR3 region has the DNA TGTGCCAGCAAGGTCCAGATTAATGGCTACACCTTC. It codes for CASKVQINGYTF.

The rearrangement links TRBV2 to TRBJ2-3; D assignment may be TRBD1 or TRBD2 (5 bases each). The CDR3 covers 13 residues. V dropped 3 bases and J dropped 6 bases, with 10 bases sitting between them. Germline V gene data show CDR1 as SNHLY and CDR2 as FYNNEI. Here the CDR3 reads CASSDPGTDTQYF. The CDR3 nucleotides are TGTGCCAGCAGTGATCCGGGGACGGATACGCAGTATTTT.

The rearrangement links TRBV5-1 to TRBJ1-1; D perhaps matches TRBD1 (5 bases). Trimming cost V 0 bases and J 1 base, with 7 bases left between them. CDR3 length: 14 residues. CDR1 SGHRS and CDR2 YFSETQ come from the germline V gene. CDR3 sequence (DNA): TGCGCCAGCAGCTTGGGGGGCCAGAACACTGAAGCTTTCTTT. Translated, it gives CASSLGGQNTEAFF.

About this clone itself: The germline gene is not matched at one end of the junction; a read error may be the cause. The CDR3: CASSLRRDSYNEQFF. Here the CDR3 DNA reads TGTGCTAGCAGCTTAAGGCGCGACTCCTACAATGAGCAGTTCTTC. The chain carries TRBV7-7 and TRBJ2-1; unclear D gene. Germline V CDR1 and CDR2: SSHAT, FNYEAQ (reference sequence). The CDR3 loop spans 15 amino acids.

This rearrangement joins TRBV6-2 or TRBV6-3 to TRBJ2-3, with 9 bases matching TRBD2. V was clipped by 2 bases and J by 2 bases; unmatched bases: 2. The CDR3 consists of 15 residues. Germline V gene data show CDR1 as MNHEY and CDR2 as SVGEGT. CDR3 protein: CASSYLAGTTDTQYF. The CDR3 DNA reads TGTGCCAGCAGTTACCTAGCGGGGACCACAGATACGCAGTATTTT.

V usage is TRBV30 and J usage is TRBJ2-7; maybe TRBD1 (5 bases). Germline V gene lookup returns CDR1 GTSNPN and CDR2 SVGIG (reference sequence). The CDR3 totals 13 residues. V was trimmed by 0 bases and J by 7 bases, leaving 13 bases between them. In DNA, the CDR3 is TGTGCCTGGAGTGTCGCCGTGAAGGGGGAGCAGTACTTC. Translating it yields CAWSVAVKGEQYF.

This chain joins TRBV5-1 and TRBJ1-3; unclear D gene. In germline, CDR1 is SGHRS, CDR2 YFSETQ. V lost 4 bases, J lost 2 bases, and 10 bases lay in between. The CDR3 runs 14 residues. CDR3 nucleotide sequence: TGCGCCAGCAGCCTTCCCCTGCCTGGAAACACCATATATTTT. Amino acid sequence: CASSLPLPGNTIYF.

V gene TRBV5-5 combines with J gene TRBJ1-1; D is ambiguous. Trimming removed 1 base at V and 7 bases at J, with 11 bases between. Per germline, CDR1 SGHKS and CDR2 YYEKEE (reference sequence). The CDR3 consists of 13 residues. CDR3 sequence: CASSLSGGHEAFF. The CDR3 DNA reads as TGTGCCAGCAGCTTGAGTGGAGGGCATGAAGCTTTCTTT.

V and J are TRBV7-2 and TRBJ2-1; 7 bases line up with TRBD1. CDR1 and CDR2 from the germline V gene are SGHTA and FQGNSA. This CDR3 has 17 residues. The junction had 17 bases not matched to a gene; V was cut back by 4 bases and J by 8 bases. Written as DNA, the CDR3 is TGTGCCAGCAGCTCGACCCCCGTCCCGGGACAGTTCGATGAGCAGTTCTTC. It codes for CASSSTPVPGQFDEQFF.

V is TRBV7-6 and J is TRBJ2-3; 9 nucleotides agree with TRBD2. V was clipped by 5 bases and J by 0 bases; unmatched bases: 18. Germline V gives CDR1 SGHVS, CDR2 FNYEAQ. The CDR3 covers 20 residues. CDR3 sequence reads: CASSPSILAGGPSSTDTQYF. The DNA of the CDR3 is TGTGCCAGCAGCCCATCTATCCTGGCGGGGGGGCCCTCTAGCACAGATACGCAGTATTTT. The full variable domain, rest sourced from reference TRBV7-6 and TRBJ2-3, is GAGVSQSPRYKVTKRGQDVALRCDPISGHVSLYWYRQALGQGPEFLTYFNYEAQQDKSGLPNDRFSAERPEGSISTLTIQRTEQRDSAMYRCASSPSILAGGPSSTDTQYFGPGTRLTVL.